Following are 24 T cell receptor beta chains from one sample sequenced in a study of STAT5B mutations in CD4+ large granular lymphocyte leukemia. Method: immunoSEQ multiplex PCR; TCRdb's copy keeps in-frame clones and lacks some. The table shows tens of thousands of clones, with more than 65% occurring only once. The material sequenced was CD4+ T cells from blood buffy coats. The receptor set was obtained from a human donor in good health.

CDR3 protein: CASSVRRVENEQFF. In DNA form, the CDR3 reads TGTGCCAGCAGCGTGCGCAGGGTGGAGAATGAGCAGTTCTTC. The rearrangement joins TRBV5-4 to TRBJ2-1; a weak D match, TRBD1 (5 bases). The V end was cut by 4 bases, the J end by 7 bases, with 15 bases between. Germline CDR1 is SGHNT and CDR2 is YYREEE (reference sequence). The CDR3 is 14 residues long.

This clone has only one observation. The V call is TRBV11-2, the J call TRBJ2-5; D unclear. Germline loops: CDR1 SGHAT, CDR2 FQNNGV. The CDR3 has 12 residues. Trimming stripped 2 bases from V and 5 bases from J, with 6 bases between. The CDR3 here is CASSLIRETQYF. In nucleotides, the CDR3 is TGTGCCAGCAGCTTAATACGGGAGACCCAGTACTTC.

This chain connects TRBV19 to TRBJ2-7, with 10 bases matching TRBD2. This CDR3 region has 14 residues. V trimming: 4 bases; J trimming: 2 bases; junction bases outside the gene matches: 2. The germline V gene encodes CDR1 LNHDA and CDR2 SQIVND (reference sequence). CDR3 sequence: CASSRTSGTYEQYF. Here the CDR3 DNA reads TGTGCCAGTAGTAGGACTAGCGGCACCTACGAGCAGTACTTC. Full variable domain (missing parts from reference TRBV19 and TRBJ2-7): DGGITQSPKYLFRKEGQNVTLSCEQNLNHDAMYWYRQDPGQGLRLIYYSQIVNDFQKGDIAEGYSVSREKKESFPLTVTSAQKNPTAFYLCASSRTSGTYEQYFGPGTRLTVT.

This chain joins TRBV4-1 and TRBJ1-2; 8 bases match TRBD1. Germline V gene lookup returns CDR1 MGHRA and CDR2 YSYEKL. Trimming at V came to 1 base and at J to 4 bases, leaving 8 bases not matched to a gene. CDR3 length equals 16 residues. CDR3 sequence: CASSQGLRTGFYGYTF. DNA of the CDR3: TGCGCCAGCAGCCAAGGCCTCCGGACAGGGTTCTATGGCTACACCTTC.

The chain joins TRBV5-4 to TRBJ2-1; perhaps D is TRBD1 or TRBD2 (5 bases each). Germline CDR1 is SGHNT and CDR2 is YYREEE (reference sequence). The ends were cut back, 4 bases at V and 8 bases at J, with 22 bases in the middle. This CDR3 spans 16 amino acids. This chain's CDR3 is CASSARGRAMGHEQFF. CDR3 DNA sequence: TGTGCCAGCAGCGCCCGAGGCCGGGCCATGGGACATGAGCAGTTCTTC. Full variable domain (remainder filled in from reference TRBV5-4 and TRBJ2-1): ETGVTQSPTHLIKTRGQQVTLRCSSQSGHNTVSWYQQALGQGPQFIFQYYREEENGRGNFPPRFSGLQFPNYSSELNVNALELDDSALYLCASSARGRAMGHEQFFGPGTRLTVL.

The genes are TRBV4-1 and TRBJ1-6; D gene unclear. Germline values: CDR1 MGHRA, CDR2 YSYEKL. V was cut by 6 bases and J by 6 bases, with 12 bases left in between. This CDR3 comprises 14 residues. The CDR3: CASSPGALNSPLHF. In DNA, the CDR3 is TGCGCCAGCAGTCCCGGTGCCCTTAATTCACCCCTCCACTTT.

V gene TRBV14 combines with J gene TRBJ2-7; 11 bases align to TRBD2. Germline V lookup: CDR1 SGHDN, CDR2 FVKESK. The V segment lost 2 bases and the J segment 7 bases; nucleotides outside the gene matches: 7. The CDR3 has 15 residues. The chain's CDR3 is CASSQQVAGGEEQYF. In DNA form, the CDR3 reads TGTGCCAGCAGCCAACAGGTAGCGGGAGGGGAAGAGCAGTACTTC.

Only a few counts were recorded for this clone. V is TRBV2 and J is TRBJ2-2; 8 bases agree with TRBD2. Trimming at V came to 5 bases and at J to 1 base, leaving 3 bases not matched to a gene. The CDR3 has 15 residues. Germline assignment: CDR1 SNHLY and CDR2 FYNNEI. The CDR3 bases are TGTGCCAGCAGTCGGCTAGCGGGGAACACCGGGGAGCTGTTTTTT. It specifies CASSRLAGNTGELFF.

This clone was seen only once. In DNA, the CDR3 is TGTGCCAGCAGCGTAGCTACGGGGGTACTAACTTCCTACAATGAGCAGTTCTTC. It encodes CASSVATGVLTSYNEQFF. This chain uses TRBV9 with TRBJ2-1, with D perhaps TRBD2 (6 bases). V shed 0 bases and J shed 1 base, with 17 bases lying between them. The CDR3 runs to 18 residues. Germline CDR1 and CDR2: SGDLS and YYNGEE. Supplemented by reference TRBV9 and TRBJ2-1, the full variable domain reads DSGVTQTPKHLITATGQRVTLRCSPRSGDLSVYWYQQSLDQGLQFLIQYYNGEERAKGNILERFSAQQFPDLHSELNLSSLELGDSALYFCASSVATGVLTSYNEQFFGPGTRLTVL.

The chain uses TRBV19 and TRBJ1-1; 9 bases align to TRBD1. This CDR3 is 15 amino acids long. V trimming: 3 bases; J trimming: 4 bases; junction bases outside the gene matches: 6. Germline lookup yields CDR1 LNHDA and CDR2 SQIVND (reference sequence). CDR3 bases: TGTGCCAGTAGTATGCCCCTGACAGGGGGCACTGAAGCTTTCTTT. It specifies CASSMPLTGGTEAFF.

A single count supports this clone. The rearrangement links TRBV19 to TRBJ2-5; 10 nucleotides align to TRBD2. Trimming at V came to 5 bases and at J to 2 bases, leaving 5 bases not matched to a gene. This CDR3 is built from 15 residues. Per germline, CDR1 LNHDA and CDR2 SQIVND (reference sequence). The CDR3 reads CASSRLAGEQETQYF. In DNA, the CDR3 is TGTGCCAGTAGTCGGCTAGCGGGGGAACAAGAGACCCAGTACTTC.

This chain joins TRBV27 and TRBJ2-1; 11 bases line up with TRBD2. V was pared by 6 bases and J by 2 bases, with 6 bases of the junction left unmatched. This CDR3 comprises 16 residues. Per the germline V gene, CDR1 is MNHEY and CDR2 is SMNVEV (reference sequence). The CDR3 bases are TGTGCCAGCAGAATAGCGGGGGGGCCCACCTACAATGAGCAGTTCTTC. It codes for CASRIAGGPTYNEQFF.

The chain employs TRBV15 and TRBJ1-5, with a weak D call TRBD1 (5 bases). V was pared by 0 bases and J by 6 bases, with 6 bases between. In germline, CDR1 is LNHNV, CDR2 YYDKDF (reference sequence). The CDR3 sequence is 13 residues long. In DNA form, the CDR3 reads TGTGCCACCAGCAGAGATGGGGCTCAGCCCCAGCATTTT. Translated: CATSRDGAQPQHF. Filled out from reference TRBV15 and TRBJ1-5, the complete variable domain reads DAMVIQNPRYQVTQFGKPVTLSCSQTLNHNVMYWYQQKSSQAPKLLFHYYDKDFNNEADTPDNFQSRRPNTSFCFLDIRSPGLGDTAMYLCATSRDGAQPQHFGDGTRLSIL.

V is TRBV6-1 and J is TRBJ2-5; 12 nucleotides line up with TRBD2. The length of the CDR3 is 17 residues. V shed 3 bases, J shed 2 bases, and the junction held 7 bases outside the gene matches. Per germline, CDR1 MNHNS and CDR2 SASEGT. The CDR3 DNA sequence: TGTGCCAGCAGTGAGCGGCTAGCGGGAGGGGGGCAAGAGACCCAGTACTTC. It encodes CASSERLAGGGQETQYF.

The rearrangement uses TRBV15 and TRBJ1-1; 9 nucleotides match TRBD1. Germline V gene lookup returns CDR1 LNHNV and CDR2 YYDKDF (reference sequence). The CDR3 covers 14 residues. J gave up 3 bases and V 2 bases, and 1 base lay outside the gene matches. The CDR3 sequence is CATSRRDRDTEAFF. CDR3 coding DNA: TGTGCCACCAGCAGACGGGACAGGGACACTGAAGCTTTCTTT.

The gene calls are TRBV30 and TRBJ1-2; D gene unclear. CDR1 GTSNPN and CDR2 SVGIG come from the germline V gene (reference sequence). The length of the CDR3 is 11 residues. V was pared by 6 bases and J by 10 bases, with 15 bases between. The CDR3 is CACALAVAYTF. In DNA form, the CDR3 reads TGTGCCTGTGCCTTGGCAGTGGCCTACACCTTC.

This clone was picked up one time. The V call is TRBV7-3, the J call TRBJ2-2, with 9 bases that match TRBD2. Germline CDR1 reads SGHTA; CDR2 reads FQGTGA. The CDR3 loop spans 17 amino acids. The V and J ends lost 2 bases and 0 bases, in that order; junction bases with no gene match: 4. CDR3 sequence (DNA): TGTGCCAGCAGCTTAGTCGCGGGAGGGCCGAACACCGGGGAGCTGTTTTTT. This encodes CASSLVAGGPNTGELFF.

The chain links TRBV5-1 to TRBJ1-3, with D hard to call. V was pared by 3 bases and J by 2 bases, with 15 bases between. The CDR3 sequence is 16 residues long. Germline CDR1 is SGHRS and CDR2 is YFSETQ. The CDR3, as DNA: TGCGCCAGCAGCTCTCCAATAGGGTACACTGGAAACACCATATATTTT. It encodes CASSSPIGYTGNTIYF.

The chain joins TRBV27 to TRBJ1-1; tentative D call: TRBD1 (5 bases). Germline CDR1 and CDR2: MNHEY and SMNVEV (reference sequence). This CDR3 has 15 amino acids. The V and J ends lost 6 bases and 0 bases respectively, with 14 bases between them. CDR3 sequence (DNA): TGTGCCAGCAGAGGACCCCAGGGTCTGAACACTGAAGCTTTCTTT. As protein: CASRGPQGLNTEAFF.

The V gene is TRBV6-1, the J gene TRBJ1-6, with 9 positions matching TRBD1. The germline V gene has CDR1 MNHNS and CDR2 SASEGT. J was trimmed by 10 bases and V by 3 bases; bases with no gene match: 4. This CDR3 comprises 14 residues. The CDR3 loop is CASSEDRGGSPLHF. CDR3 nucleotides: TGTGCCAGCAGTGAGGACAGGGGAGGATCACCCCTCCACTTT.

The V and J genes are TRBV29-1 and TRBJ2-5; D gene unclear. CDR3 size: 12 residues. Per the germline V gene, CDR1 is SQVTM and CDR2 is ANQGSEA. The V end lost 4 bases, the J end lost 1 base, and 7 bases lay between the germline ends. CDR3 residues: CSVAYSQETQYF. In nucleotides, the CDR3 is TGCAGCGTTGCCTACAGCCAAGAGACCCAGTACTTC.

V gene TRBV6-5 combines with J gene TRBJ2-2, with D possibly matching TRBD2 (6 bases). V lost 6 bases and J lost 7, with 12 bases in between. CDR3 length equals 13 residues. Germline V CDR1 and CDR2: MNHEY, SVGAGI. In nucleotides, the CDR3 is TGTGCCAGCAGGCTTGCCGGGGGCGGGGAGCTGTTTTTT. Translated, it gives CASRLAGGGELFF.

The rearrangement links TRBV11-1 to TRBJ1-1; tentative D call: TRBD1 (5 bases). Trimming pared 5 bases from V and 0 bases from J, leaving 13 bases between. The CDR3 covers 15 residues. Germline V gene lookup returns CDR1 SGHAT and CDR2 FQDESV (reference sequence). The CDR3 region has the DNA TGTGCCAGCAGCACCGAGGGGCAGATGAACACTGAAGCTTTCTTT. It specifies CASSTEGQMNTEAFF. Combining the CDR3 with reference TRBV11-1 and TRBJ1-1 gives the whole variable domain EAEVAQSPRYKITEKSQAVAFWCDPISGHATLYWYRQILGQGPELLVQFQDESVVDDSQLPKDRFSAERLKGVDSTLKIQPAELGDSAMYLCASSTEGQMNTEAFFGQGTRLTVV.

This chain joins TRBV25-1 and TRBJ2-1; D might be TRBD1 or TRBD2, each matching 5 bases. The CDR3 extends over 14 amino acids. Looked up from germline, CDR1 is MGHDK and CDR2 is SYGVNS. Between the trimmed V and J ends, which lost 3 bases and 6 bases, there was a span of 12 bases. The CDR3 loop reads CASSDPSGPNEQFF. Written as DNA, the CDR3 is TGTGCCAGCAGTGATCCCTCGGGGCCCAATGAGCAGTTCTTC.